One sample yielded the 29 T cell receptor beta chains listed below, sequenced in a study of brain metastases from non-small cell lung cancer. TCRdb's copy holds only in-frame clones and misses some; the assay was immunoSEQ multiplex PCR. Here the sample spans 2,200 or so clones, about 80% being singletons. Sequencing input: tissue from a brain metastasis. Receptor source: a donor at least 40 years old with non-small cell lung cancer.

The V and J genes are TRBV9 and TRBJ2-5; 8 positions match TRBD2. Germline loops: CDR1 SGDLS, CDR2 YYNGEE. V lost 10 bases and J lost 4; bases outside the gene matches: 9. The CDR3 is 13 residues long. Here the CDR3 DNA reads TGTGCCTCGGGAGGGTTGGGGCGAGAGACCCAGTACTTC. Encoded protein: CASGGLGRETQYF.

This clone was observed a few times. The J gene is TRBJ2-5, the V gene TRBV7-9; TRBD1 agrees at 9 bases. The CDR3 is 15 residues long. Losses at the gene ends were 5 bases for V and 3 bases for J; bases not matched to a gene: 7. Germline V gene data show CDR1 as SEHNR and CDR2 as FQNEAQ (reference sequence). The CDR3 coding sequence is TGTGCCAGCAGCCGGGTGGGGACAGGGAAAGAGACCCAGTACTTC. Protein product: CASSRVGTGKETQYF.

The chain links TRBV4-3 to TRBJ1-1; no clear D gene. The germline CDR1 and CDR2 sequences are LGHNA and YSLEER. CDR3 length: 15 amino acids. V lost 0 bases and J lost 2, with 10 bases in between. The CDR3 spells CASSQDRVINTEAFF. CDR3 coding DNA: TGCGCCAGCAGCCAAGATAGGGTGATAAACACTGAAGCTTTCTTT.

This clone was detected only once. The V call is TRBV7-2, the J call TRBJ2-3; 9 nucleotides agree with TRBD2. There are 16 residues in the CDR3. The V and J ends lost 1 base and 5 bases, in that order; junction bases with no gene match: 7. Germline assignment: CDR1 SGHTA and CDR2 FQGNSA. The CDR3 protein is CASSLDAGGQGDTQYF. The CDR3 nucleotides read TGTGCCAGCAGCTTAGACGCGGGAGGGCAAGGAGATACGCAGTATTTT.

The rearrangement uses TRBV6-2 or TRBV6-3 and TRBJ2-3; D is possibly TRBD1 (6 bases). Trimming pared 4 bases from V and 8 bases from J, leaving 16 bases between. CDR1 and CDR2 from the germline V gene are MNHEY and SVGEGT. The CDR3 consists of 14 residues. CDR3 nucleotide sequence: TGTGCCAGCAGTTCGCCATTACAGGGAGCTACGCAGTATTTT. The encoded protein is CASSSPLQGATQYF.

The chain joins TRBV28 to TRBJ2-7; D unclear. Germline lookup yields CDR1 MDHEN and CDR2 SYDVKM. Trimming removed 5 bases at V and 4 bases at J, with 6 bases between. The CDR3 loop spans 11 amino acids. The CDR3 DNA sequence: TGTGCCAGCAGTATAAATTACGAGCAGTACTTC. It translates to CASSINYEQYF.

This chain connects TRBV24-1 to TRBJ2-1; D might be TRBD2 (6 bases). The CDR3 length is 15 residues. The V gene lost 4 bases and the J gene lost 4 bases, with 13 bases spanning the gap. Germline V gene lookup returns CDR1 KGHDR and CDR2 SFDVKD. Written as DNA, the CDR3 is TGTGCCACCAGTGACCCAAGCGGGTGGTACAATGAGCAGTTCTTC. Protein product: CATSDPSGWYNEQFF.

The rearrangement uses TRBV27 and TRBJ2-2; D possibly corresponds to TRBD2 (5 bases). CDR3 length equals 12 residues. V lost 3 bases and J 7 bases, leaving 6 bases between the germline ends. CDR1 and CDR2 from the germline V gene are MNHEY and SMNVEV (reference sequence). The DNA for the CDR3 is TGTGCCAGCAGTTTGGGAGTCGGGGAGCTGTTTTTT. It specifies CASSLGVGELFF.

V is TRBV30 and J is TRBJ1-4; tentatively, D is TRBD1 (5 bases). Deletions cut 2 bases from V and 7 bases from J, with 14 bases between. In germline, CDR1 is GTSNPN, CDR2 SVGIG (reference sequence). CDR3 length: 14 amino acids. DNA of the CDR3: TGTGCCTGGAGTAGGGAATCAAGGGGTGAAAAACTGTTTTTT. This encodes CAWSRESRGEKLFF.

This chain joins TRBV6-5 and TRBJ2-5; the D is unclear. CDR1 is MNHEY, CDR2 SVGAGI, per germline. This CDR3 has 13 amino acids. The germline V and J ends were trimmed by 4 bases and 3 bases, with 9 bases remaining between them. Written as DNA, the CDR3 is TGTGCCAGCAGTTTGGGGTTCGAAGAGACCCAGTACTTC. Amino acid sequence: CASSLGFEETQYF.

The chain recombines TRBV2 with TRBJ2-3; D uncertain. Trimming stripped 5 bases from V and 0 bases from J, with 15 bases between. CDR1 SNHLY and CDR2 FYNNEI come from the germline V gene. There are 16 residues in the CDR3. The CDR3 DNA sequence: TGTGCCAGCAGTCGCAATCGGGCCCTTAGCACAGATACGCAGTATTTT. Amino acids: CASSRNRALSTDTQYF.

The chain is built from TRBV29-1 and TRBJ1-2; the D gene is possibly TRBD1 (6 bases). V lost 3 bases to trimming and J lost 6 bases, with 14 bases between them. CDR3 size: 13 residues. The V gene's germline CDR1 is SQVTM and CDR2 ANQGSEA. The CDR3 loop reads CSVDDGGADGYTF. CDR3 bases: TGCAGCGTTGACGACGGGGGCGCGGATGGCTACACCTTC.

The chain is built from TRBV27 and TRBJ2-1; TRBD1 agrees at 8 bases. The CDR3 has 15 amino acids. Germline lookup yields CDR1 MNHEY and CDR2 SMNVEV (reference sequence). Trimming cost V 0 bases and J 9 bases; bases outside gene matches: 7. DNA for the CDR3: TGTGCCAGCAGTTTATCGAGCCAGGGGGCAGGTGAGCAGTTCTTC. Translating it yields CASSLSSQGAGEQFF.

The rearrangement links TRBV6-5 to TRBJ2-5, with D perhaps matching TRBD1 (6 bases). Trimming took 6 bases from V and 3 from J, leaving 8 bases between them. Per germline, CDR1 MNHEY and CDR2 SVGAGI. The CDR3 totals 12 residues. CDR3 in amino acids: CASSRGEETQYF. The CDR3 coding sequence is TGTGCCAGCAGCAGGGGAGAAGAGACCCAGTACTTC.

Of note for this clone: An end of the junction differs from the germline gene, which may be a read error. The CDR3 nucleotides are TGTGCCAGCAGCGAAGTGGCGGGACAGGGTCGGGGTGGCTACACCTTC. Translating gives CASSEVAGQGRGGYTF. The rearrangement links TRBV2 to TRBJ1-2, with TRBD1 matching over 9 bases. Looked up from germline, CDR1 is SNHLY and CDR2 is FYNNEI. The CDR3 has 16 residues.

CDR3 sequence (DNA): TGTGCCAGCAGCTCCACAACCTTGACCGGGGAGCTGTTTTTT. This gives the protein CASSSTTLTGELFF. The J gene is TRBJ2-2, the V gene TRBV7-2; no reliable D call. The V gene lost 4 bases and the J gene lost 5 bases, with 11 bases spanning the gap. The CDR3 spans 14 residues. Germline V gene sequence: CDR1 SGHTA, CDR2 FQGNSA.

CDR3 loop: CASSRDTSYEQYF. DNA for the CDR3: TGCGCCAGCAGTCGGGACACTTCCTACGAGCAGTACTTC. This chain links TRBV10-1 with TRBJ2-7, with D tentatively TRBD1 (6 bases). The CDR3 covers 13 residues. V was trimmed by 5 bases and J by 1 base, leaving 9 bases between them. Per the germline V gene, CDR1 is WNHNN and CDR2 is SYGVQD (reference sequence).

V usage is TRBV25-1 and J usage is TRBJ2-1; no definite D call. Germline CDR1 MGHDK, CDR2 SYGVNS. The V end lost 4 bases, the J end lost 4 bases, and 8 bases lay between the germline ends. The CDR3 consists of 13 residues. CDR3 in amino acids: CASSVRLYNEQFF. CDR3 bases: TGTGCCAGCAGTGTCCGGCTTTACAATGAGCAGTTCTTC.

The CDR3 region is CASSNTGGSAEAFF. The CDR3 nucleotides read TGTGCCAGTAGTAATACAGGGGGTAGTGCTGAAGCTTTCTTT. The J gene is TRBJ1-1, the V gene TRBV19, with 8 bases identical to TRBD1. There are 14 residues in the CDR3. The ends lost 4 bases at V and 6 bases at J; junction bases unmatched: 7. Germline values: CDR1 LNHDA, CDR2 SQIVND (reference sequence).

V is TRBV6-2 or TRBV6-3 and J is TRBJ1-1; unclear D gene. Germline CDR1 is MNHEY and CDR2 is SVGEGT. V dropped 2 bases and J dropped 2 bases, with 18 bases sitting between them. The CDR3 contains 17 residues. The CDR3 DNA is TGTGCCAGCAGTTACCTTTCCACGGCGCGGGAAAACACTGAAGCTTTCTTT. This gives the protein CASSYLSTARENTEAFF.

The chain carries TRBV12-3 or TRBV12-4 and TRBJ1-5; D gene ambiguous. V lost 3 bases and J lost 9, with 6 bases in between. This CDR3 contains 11 residues. The CDR3 nucleotides are TGTGCCAGCAGTTTCGCCGGGCCCCAGCATTTT. Translating it yields CASSFAGPQHF.

The CDR3 DNA reads as TGTGCCAGCAGTTACCCTTGGACAGGGACCCCTCCCAACATTCAGTACTTC. This translates into CASSYPWTGTPPNIQYF. The chain joins TRBV6-2 or TRBV6-3 to TRBJ2-4; the match to TRBD1 covers 8 bases. Per germline, CDR1 MNHEY and CDR2 SVGEGT. With V trimmed by 2 bases and J by 7 bases, 13 bases remained unmatched. The CDR3 spans 17 residues.

The CDR3, as DNA: TGCGCCAGCAGCTTGGCCAGTGGGGGAAATCAGCCCCAGCATTTT. Translation gives CASSLASGGNQPQHF. V is TRBV5-1 and J is TRBJ1-5; D possibly corresponds to TRBD1 (5 bases). CDR3 size: 15 residues. Trimming pared 0 bases from V and 4 bases from J, leaving 11 bases between. Germline V gives CDR1 SGHRS, CDR2 YFSETQ. The variable domain in full, completed from reference TRBV5-1 and TRBJ1-5, reads KAGVTQTPRYLIKTRGQQVTLSCSPISGHRSVSWYQQTPGQGLQFLFEYFSETQRNKGNFPGRFSGRQFSNSRSEMNVSTLELGDSALYLCASSLASGGNQPQHFGDGTRLSIL.

The chain links TRBV7-6 to TRBJ1-1, with D maybe TRBD1 (5 bases). The ends were cut back, 4 bases at V and 2 bases at J, with 8 bases in the middle. Germline V gene sequence: CDR1 SGHVS, CDR2 FNYEAQ. The CDR3 is 13 residues long. The CDR3 sequence is CASSSRANTEAFF. The CDR3 nucleotides are TGTGCCAGCAGCTCCAGGGCCAACACTGAAGCTTTCTTT.

As regards this clone: Sequence at one end of the junction differs from germline and may be a read error. The V call is TRBV2, the J call TRBJ2-7, with 7 nucleotides matching TRBD1. CDR1 SNHLY and CDR2 FYNNEI come from the germline V gene. The CDR3 has 14 residues. The CDR3 DNA reads TGTGCCAGCAGTGCGACAGGGATGGGCTACGAGCAGTATTTC. It yields the protein CASSATGMGYEQYF.

Here the CDR3 reads CASSRAGGVYEQYF. The CDR3 bases are TGCGCCAGCAGCCGAGCGGGGGGTGTCTACGAGCAGTACTTC. This chain connects TRBV4-1 to TRBJ2-7, with 9 positions matching TRBD2. This CDR3 contains 14 residues. The V and J ends lost 4 bases and 3 bases, in that order; junction bases with no gene match: 4. CDR1 is MGHRA and CDR2 is YSYEKL in the germline V gene.

The CDR3: CASRDGGLSNEQFF. As DNA, the CDR3 is TGTGCCAGCAGGGATGGGGGGCTGAGCAATGAGCAGTTCTTC. This sequence joins TRBV27 and TRBJ2-1; D may match TRBD1 or TRBD2 (6 bases each). The V end lost 6 bases, the J end lost 6 bases, and 15 bases lay between the germline ends. The CDR3 extends over 14 amino acids. From germline, CDR1 is MNHEY and CDR2 SMNVEV (reference sequence).

The chain combines TRBV7-9 with TRBJ2-1; 7 nucleotides match TRBD1. The CDR3 is 13 amino acids. V shed 5 bases, J shed 5 bases, and the junction held 3 bases outside the gene matches. CDR1 and CDR2 from the germline V gene are SEHNR and FQNEAQ (reference sequence). CDR3 nucleotides: TGTGCCAGCAGCCTCGGACAGGACAATGAGCAGTTCTTC. It specifies CASSLGQDNEQFF.

The CDR3 DNA reads as TGTGCCTGGAGTGGCAGGATGAACACTGAAGCTTTCTTT. Encoded protein: CAWSGRMNTEAFF. The chain employs TRBV30 and TRBJ1-1; D is uncertain. CDR3 length equals 13 residues. V shed 1 base and J shed 0 bases, with 6 bases lying between them. Germline-derived CDR1 and CDR2 are GTSNPN and SVGIG (reference sequence).